These T cell receptor beta chains were read from a single sample in a study of glioma-infiltrating T cells after dendritic cell vaccination. The protocol was immunoSEQ multiplex PCR, while the TCRdb copy is restricted to in-frame clones and leaves out a portion. The sample holds some 70,000 clones; roughly 79% are singletons and the top ten take 7.9%. The source was blood, collected before dendritic cell vaccination. These receptors came from a human donor with glioblastoma. Both conserved end residues are part of each CDR3. A D gene is named only where the DNA matches it firmly. For some rows the clone size is stated as once, few or many, or as a class when expanded; others skip it.

V gene	clone size	D gene	J gene	CDR3 DNA	CDR3 protein
TRBV4-1	NA	NA	TRBJ2-1	TGCGCCAGCAGCCAAGAACCAGGGGATGGTTACAATGAGCAGTTCTTC	CASSQEPGDGYNEQFF
TRBV11-2	NA	NA	TRBJ2-1	TGTGCCAGCAGCTTAGGGGTGGTGGGGAGCAATGAGCAGTTCTTC	CASSLGVVGSNEQFF
TRBV2	NA	TRBD1	TRBJ1-2	TGTGCCAGCAGTGAAGCGCGTCGGACAGGGGGGAGAGACTATGGCTACACCTTC	CASSEARRTGGRDYGYTF
TRBV19	NA	TRBD1	TRBJ1-2	TGTGCCAGTAGTATCGTGGGACAGGGATTACTAAAGGGCTACACCTTC	CASSIVGQGLLKGYTF
TRBV5-1	NA	NA	TRBJ2-2	TGCGCCAGCAGCTTGGCCTCGGGACTCCGAGACACCGGGGAGCTGTTTTTT	CASSLASGLRDTGELFF
TRBV4-2	NA	NA	TRBJ2-2	TGTGCCAGCAGCCAATCCACTGGCGGGGAGCTGTTTTTT	CASSQSTGGELFF
TRBV15	NA	NA	TRBJ1-1	TGTGCCACCAGCAGGGAGGGAACCACTGAAGCTTTCTTT	CATSREGTTEAFF
TRBV7-2	NA	NA	TRBJ1-4	TGTGCCAGCAGCTTAGCGAGGCAGGGGCCAACTAATGAAAAACTGTTTTTT	CASSLARQGPTNEKLFF
TRBV29-1	NA	NA	TRBJ1-2	TGCAGCGCTATTCCGGGAGATAACTATGGCTACACCTTC	CSAIPGDNYGYTF
TRBV7-9	medium-sized	NA	TRBJ2-7	TGTGCCAGCAGCCCAGAGGCGACAGCAAACTACGAGCAGTACTTC	CASSPEATANYEQYF
TRBV5-8	NA	NA	TRBJ1-6	TGTGCCAGCAGCTTGGGGGTCAGGGGCTCGGGATCACCCCTCCACTTT	CASSLGVRGSGSPLHF
TRBV5-1	NA	TRBD2	TRBJ2-1	TGCGCCAGCAGCTTGGTGGCGGGGGATAACAATGAGCAGTTCTTC	CASSLVAGDNNEQFF
TRBV5-1	NA	NA	TRBJ2-7	TGCGCCAGCCGACGGAGTCCCTCCTACGAGCAGTACTTC	CASRRSPSYEQYF
TRBV18	NA	NA	TRBJ2-5	TGTGCCAGCTCACCAGAGCGGGCATCAGAGACCCAGTACTTC	CASSPERASETQYF
TRBV30	NA	NA	TRBJ2-7	TGTGCCTGGAGAACCGGGACAATTCCCTACGAGCAGTACTTC	CAWRTGTIPYEQYF
TRBV19	NA	TRBD1	TRBJ1-5	TGTGCCAGCACACAGGGGTTAGAAGGTCAGCCCCAGCATTTT	CASTQGLEGQPQHF
TRBV5-6	NA	TRBD1	TRBJ1-2	TGTGCCAGCAGCTTGGTTACAGGGGCTGGTGGCTACACCTTC	CASSLVTGAGGYTF
TRBV27	NA	TRBD1	TRBJ1-1	TGTGCCAGCAGCGAAACAGGGGTCGAAGACACTGAAGCTTTCTTT	CASSETGVEDTEAFF
TRBV7-2	once	NA	TRBJ2-7	TGTGCCAGCAGCCCCGTTAAGGGGGAATACGAGCAGTACTTC	CASSPVKGEYEQYF
TRBV27	NA	NA	TRBJ2-1	TGTGCCAGCAGTTCCAGTTTTGAGCAGTTCTTC	CASSSSFEQFF
TRBV25-1	NA	TRBD2	TRBJ2-4	TGTGCCAGCAGTGAATCAAGTGGGGGGGAGACCAAAAACATTCAGTACTTC	CASSESSGGETKNIQYF
TRBV6-4	NA	NA	TRBJ2-3	TGTGCCAGCAGTGAGGGCGTCTCAGATACGCAGTATTTT	CASSEGVSDTQYF
TRBV19	NA	NA	TRBJ1-1	TGTGCCAGTAGCGAACCCGCGATGAACACTGAAGCTTTCTTT	CASSEPAMNTEAFF
TRBV27	NA	NA	TRBJ1-1	TGTGCCAGCAGTTTATCGTTCAATAGGGTGGACACCTTCTTT	CASSLSFNRVDTFF
TRBV4-1	once	NA	TRBJ1-1	TGCGCCAGCAGCCATAGGAGCGCCGGGGCGGGGAGCGAGGGTACTGAAGCTTTCTTT	CASSHRSAGAGSEGTEAFF
TRBV5-1	NA	TRBD1	TRBJ2-5	TGCGCCAGCAGCCCGCTGACAGGGAATGCGGAGACCCAGTACTTC	CASSPLTGNAETQYF